This T cell receptor (beta chain) came from a study of T cell responses to AZD1222 COVID-19 vaccine. Broader study findings: Most donors were white British, females outnumbered males, and clonal diversity was possibly underestimated.

As to this clone: The antigen is not known.

Profiled with immunoSEQ multiplex PCR; TCRdb holds only in-frame clones, not every one. The sample consists of 130,000 to 150,000 clones, around 84% of them appearing once. V shed 5 bases and J shed 5 bases, with 13 bases lying between them. The CDR3 has 14 residues. Germline CDR1 SEHNR, CDR2 FQNEAQ (reference sequence). This sequence was found in an adult who received the AZD1222 COVID-19 vaccine. This chain links TRBV7-9 with TRBJ1-5; a possible D gene is TRBD1 (6 bases). Material: peripheral blood, obtained 28 days after the second AZD1222 dose. CDR3 sequence (DNA): TGTGCCAGCAGCCCCGGGACACCCCATCAGCCCCAGCATTTT. Translation gives CASSPGTPHQPQHF.